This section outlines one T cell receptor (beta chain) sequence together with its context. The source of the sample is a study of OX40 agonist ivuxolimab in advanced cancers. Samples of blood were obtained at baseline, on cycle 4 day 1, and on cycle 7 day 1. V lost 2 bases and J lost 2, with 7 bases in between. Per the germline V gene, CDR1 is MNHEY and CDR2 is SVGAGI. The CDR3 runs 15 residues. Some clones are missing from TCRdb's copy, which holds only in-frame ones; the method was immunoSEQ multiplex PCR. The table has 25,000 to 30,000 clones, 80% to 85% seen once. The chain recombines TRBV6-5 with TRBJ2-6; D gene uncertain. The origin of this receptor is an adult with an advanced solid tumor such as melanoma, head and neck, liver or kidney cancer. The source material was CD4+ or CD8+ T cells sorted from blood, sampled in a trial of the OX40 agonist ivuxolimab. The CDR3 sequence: CASSYAFPGANVLTF. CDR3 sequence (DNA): TGTGCCAGCAGTTACGCGTTCCCTGGGGCCAACGTCCTGACTTTC.